These 13 T cell receptor beta chains were sequenced from one sample in a study of cytomegalovirus exposure and HLA in healthy donors. PCR amplification relied on 60 Vbeta primers (plus 13 Jbeta primers). TCRdb keeps only in-frame clones here, not all; method: immunoSEQ multiplex PCR. The sample lists roughly 99,000 clones; over 70% were seen once. Input material: PBMCs. The receptor source for this set is a young man in good health and CMV-seronegative.

The V gene is TRBV7-9, the J gene TRBJ2-1; 10 positions agree with TRBD1. Germline CDR1 SEHNR, CDR2 FQNEAQ (reference sequence). The CDR3 sequence is 16 residues long. V lost 5 bases and J lost 7; bases outside the gene matches: 11. The CDR3 DNA is TGTGCCAGCAGCGCTCGATCGGGACAGGGGAGGAATGAGCAGTTCTTC. This codes for CASSARSGQGRNEQFF.

This chain joins TRBV6-1 and TRBJ1-2; maybe TRBD1 (5 bases). The CDR3 has 14 amino acids. V dropped 1 base and J dropped 7 bases, with 13 bases sitting between them. The V gene's germline CDR1 is MNHNS and CDR2 SASEGT. This CDR3 is CASSEDWAGPGYTF. CDR3 in DNA: TGTGCCAGCAGTGAAGATTGGGCAGGGCCTGGCTACACCTTC.

The chain combines TRBV29-1 with TRBJ2-7; TRBD2 might be the D (6 bases). Germline lookup yields CDR1 SQVTM and CDR2 ANQGSEA. The CDR3 consists of 11 residues. V lost 6 bases and J lost 6, with 12 bases in between. This CDR3 is CSVRLGIEQYF. CDR3 nucleotides: TGCAGCGTGAGACTAGGGATCGAGCAGTACTTC.

The genes are TRBV6-5 and TRBJ2-1; maybe TRBD2 (5 bases). There are 13 residues in the CDR3. Germline V CDR1 and CDR2: MNHEY, SVGAGI. Trimming removed 0 bases from V and 8 bases from J, with 8 bases in between. The CDR3 reads CASSYSMRDEQFF. The CDR3 DNA follows: TGTGCCAGCAGTTACTCGATGCGGGATGAGCAGTTCTTC.

The chain employs TRBV28 and TRBJ2-7, with 9 bases aligning to TRBD1. Trimming removed 6 bases from V and 7 bases from J; junction bases left unmatched: 13. Germline values: CDR1 MDHEN, CDR2 SYDVKM. This CDR3 has 15 amino acids. The CDR3 spells CASREGGQGLREQYF. Here the CDR3 DNA reads TGTGCCAGCAGGGAGGGGGGACAGGGTTTACGAGAGCAGTACTTC.

The chain uses TRBV5-8 and TRBJ2-5; TRBD1 matches 7 bases. CDR1 and CDR2 from the germline V gene are SGHTS and YDEGEE. CDR3 length: 13 residues. Trimming removed 7 bases from V and 4 bases from J; junction bases left unmatched: 7. The CDR3, as DNA: TGTGCCAGCCTAAAAAGGGGGCCAGAGACCCAGTACTTC. Its protein product is CASLKRGPETQYF.

The CDR3 reads CASSQVADEAFF. In nucleotides, the CDR3 is TGTGCCAGCAGCCAAGTGGCCGATGAAGCTTTCTTT. The chain has TRBV4-2 and TRBJ1-1; D is unclear. Per germline, CDR1 LGHNA and CDR2 YNFKEQ. V was clipped by 1 base and J by 7 bases, with 7 bases between them. This CDR3 has 12 residues.

The chain links TRBV9 to TRBJ2-3; 7 bases match TRBD1. The length of the CDR3 is 11 residues. CDR1 is SGDLS, CDR2 YYNGEE, per germline. The junction had 8 bases not matched to a gene; V was cut back by 4 bases and J by 15 bases. In DNA form, the CDR3 reads TGTGCCAGCAGCCCAGCACAGGGGCTATATTTT. This translates into CASSPAQGLYF. The variable domain in full, with the rest retrieved from reference TRBV9 and TRBJ2-3, is DSGVTQTPKHLITATGQRVTLRCSPRSGDLSVYWYQQSLDQGLQFLIQYYNGEERAKGNILERFSAQQFPDLHSELNLSSLELGDSALYFCASSPAQGLYFGPGTRLTVL.

The rearrangement links TRBV21-1 to TRBJ2-3; TRBD1, the table's D call, was not compared with the DNA. TRBV21-1 is a pseudogene locus. This CDR3 contains 15 residues. CDR3: CASRGTTGATDTQYF. The CDR3 coding sequence is TGTGCCAGCAGAGGAACGACAGGGGCCACAGATACGCAGTATTTT.

Only a few counts were recorded for this clone. This chain connects TRBV6-6 to TRBJ2-1; the D gene is possibly TRBD1 (6 bases). V gave up 7 bases and J gave up 6 bases, with 22 bases separating them. The length of the CDR3 is 16 residues. CDR1 MNHNY and CDR2 SVGAGI come from the germline V gene (reference sequence). The CDR3 reads CASTPGAGVLGNEQFF. The DNA for the CDR3 is TGTGCCAGCACCCCCGGGGCAGGGGTCTTGGGCAATGAGCAGTTCTTC.

V usage is TRBV9 and J usage is TRBJ2-1; 7 bases fit TRBD1. V dropped 4 bases and J dropped 8; count of bases not matched to a gene: 9. The CDR3 length is 14 residues. The germline gives CDR1 SGDLS, CDR2 YYNGEE. CDR3 sequence reads: CASSPKGAGDEQFF. The CDR3 DNA is TGTGCCAGCAGCCCCAAGGGGGCCGGCGATGAGCAGTTCTTC. Variable domain in full (rest from reference TRBV9 and TRBJ2-1): DSGVTQTPKHLITATGQRVTLRCSPRSGDLSVYWYQQSLDQGLQFLIQYYNGEERAKGNILERFSAQQFPDLHSELNLSSLELGDSALYFCASSPKGAGDEQFFGPGTRLTVL.

By sample share, this clone is medium-sized. The chain recombines TRBV6-1 with TRBJ1-5, with a possible D match to TRBD1 (6 bases). This CDR3 has 16 amino acids. Germline loops: CDR1 MNHNS, CDR2 SASEGT. V lost 1 base to trimming and J lost 1 base, with 11 bases between them. CDR3 region: CASSEGAGESNQPQHF. The CDR3 DNA follows: TGTGCCAGCAGTGAAGGAGCAGGGGAGAGCAATCAGCCCCAGCATTTT.

The gene calls are TRBV19 and TRBJ2-6; 8 bases are shared with TRBD1. Germline CDR1 reads LNHDA; CDR2 reads SQIVND (reference sequence). V gave up 5 bases and J gave up 4 bases; unmatched junction bases: 7. The CDR3 sequence is 16 residues long. The CDR3 bases are TGTGCCAGTAGTCAGGGGGCGGGTTTCGGGGCCAACGTCCTGACTTTC. Protein sequence: CASSQGAGFGANVLTF.